This is a list of T cell receptor beta chains from one sample in a study of CD8+ T cells in alopecia areata. Only in-frame clones appear in the TCRdb table, and some are missing; sequencing was by immunoSEQ multiplex PCR. This table has 95,000 to 150,000 clones, about 46% appearing once. Sequencing was done on a sample of NKG2D-low CD8+ T cells sorted from blood. The receptors stem from a human donor with alopecia areata. Both conserved end residues are part of each CDR3. The D gene is left open where the match is weak. Clone size is stated in some rows and not others, as once, few, many or a class when expanded.

d_call: NA; j_call: TRBJ2-6; v_call: TRBV30; clone_size: NA; cdr3_nt: TGTGCCTGGATAATCTCTGGGGCCAACGTCCTGACTTTC; cdr3_aa: CAWIISGANVLTF
d_call: NA; j_call: TRBJ1-5; v_call: TRBV6-5; clone_size: NA; cdr3_nt: TGTGCCAGCAGCCGCGGTCAGCCCCAGCATTTT; cdr3_aa: CASSRGQPQHF
d_call: TRBD1; j_call: TRBJ2-7; v_call: TRBV29-1; clone_size: few; cdr3_nt: TGCAGCGCAGGGACAGGACCTTACGAGCAGTACTTC; cdr3_aa: CSAGTGPYEQYF
d_call: NA; j_call: TRBJ2-7; v_call: TRBV4-1; clone_size: NA; cdr3_nt: TGCGCCAGCAGCCCAATGCTTCAAGCCTACGAGCAGTACTTC; cdr3_aa: CASSPMLQAYEQYF
d_call: NA; j_call: TRBJ2-5; v_call: TRBV30; clone_size: few; cdr3_nt: TGTGCCTGGATGGCGGGGCCAGAGACCCAGTACTTC; cdr3_aa: CAWMAGPETQYF
d_call: TRBD2; j_call: TRBJ2-7; v_call: TRBV13; clone_size: NA; cdr3_nt: TGTGCCAGCAGCTTAGGTGTCCTAGCGGGAGGAGGAGACGAGCAGTACTTC; cdr3_aa: CASSLGVLAGGGDEQYF
d_call: NA; j_call: TRBJ1-1; v_call: TRBV7-9; clone_size: NA; cdr3_nt: TGTGCCAGCAGGTCAGACGCTTTCTTT; cdr3_aa: CASRSDAFF
d_call: TRBD2; j_call: TRBJ2-7; v_call: TRBV4-1; clone_size: NA; cdr3_nt: TGCGCCAGCAGCCAGGTCGGGCGGGAGGAGCAGTACTTC; cdr3_aa: CASSQVGREEQYF
d_call: NA; j_call: TRBJ2-2; v_call: TRBV7-9; clone_size: few; cdr3_nt: TGTGCCAGCAGCTACGGCACGAACACCGGGGAGCTGTTTTTT; cdr3_aa: CASSYGTNTGELFF
d_call: NA; j_call: TRBJ2-2; v_call: TRBV5-4; clone_size: NA; cdr3_nt: TGTGCCAGCAGCTTGGACGGGGGGCACGGGGAGCTGTTTTTT; cdr3_aa: CASSLDGGHGELFF
d_call: TRBD2; j_call: TRBJ2-7; v_call: TRBV29-1; clone_size: NA; cdr3_nt: TGCAGCGTTGTGGGGGGGACGGACTCCTACGAGCAGTACTTC; cdr3_aa: CSVVGGTDSYEQYF
d_call: NA; j_call: TRBJ2-7; v_call: TRBV25-1; clone_size: NA; cdr3_nt: TGTGCCAGCATCCGTACCTACGAGCAGTACTTC; cdr3_aa: CASIRTYEQYF
d_call: NA; j_call: TRBJ1-6; v_call: TRBV4-1; clone_size: NA; cdr3_nt: TGCGCCAGCAGCCAAGTGGCCGAGGTTTTTGACCTCCACTTT; cdr3_aa: CASSQVAEVFDLHF
d_call: TRBD1; j_call: TRBJ1-6; v_call: TRBV7-9; clone_size: NA; cdr3_nt: TGTGCCAGCAGCCTCCAGGGGGGCCTGGATAATTCACCCCTCCACTTT; cdr3_aa: CASSLQGGLDNSPLHF
d_call: NA; j_call: TRBJ1-5; v_call: TRBV2; clone_size: NA; cdr3_nt: TGTGCCAGCAGTGAAGCGCACCCTCTGAATCAGCCCCAGCATTTT; cdr3_aa: CASSEAHPLNQPQHF
d_call: NA; j_call: TRBJ2-7; v_call: TRBV29-1; clone_size: NA; cdr3_nt: TGCAGCGTTGAAGGAAGCGGCTACGAGCAGTACTTC; cdr3_aa: CSVEGSGYEQYF
d_call: NA; j_call: TRBJ2-1; v_call: TRBV6-6; clone_size: NA; cdr3_nt: TGTGCCAGCAGTTACTCGAGTTTGGGGGCCGACAATGAGCAGTTCTTC; cdr3_aa: CASSYSSLGADNEQFF
d_call: NA; j_call: TRBJ1-5; v_call: TRBV2; clone_size: NA; cdr3_nt: TGTGCCAGCAGGCTCGACGGACAGTTTAGCAATCAGCCCCAGCATTTT; cdr3_aa: CASRLDGQFSNQPQHF
d_call: NA; j_call: TRBJ2-2; v_call: TRBV30; clone_size: NA; cdr3_nt: TGTGCCCTAGACAGCGGCACCGGGGAGCTGTTTTTT; cdr3_aa: CALDSGTGELFF
d_call: NA; j_call: TRBJ1-1; v_call: TRBV29-1; clone_size: NA; cdr3_nt: TGCAGCGTCGCAACCCCTTGGAGTGCGACTGAAGCTTTCTTT; cdr3_aa: CSVATPWSATEAFF
d_call: NA; j_call: TRBJ2-7; v_call: TRBV5-1; clone_size: NA; cdr3_nt: TGCGCCAGCAGCTTGACCGCCGTTGGCTACGAGCAGTACTTC; cdr3_aa: CASSLTAVGYEQYF
d_call: NA; j_call: TRBJ2-7; v_call: TRBV29-1; clone_size: NA; cdr3_nt: TGCAGCGCCCACTCGGGCAGCTCCGACGAGCAGTACTTC; cdr3_aa: CSAHSGSSDEQYF
d_call: TRBD2; j_call: TRBJ2-5; v_call: TRBV28; clone_size: NA; cdr3_nt: TGTGCCAGCACCTCGCGGGGGGCGGAGACCCAGTACTTC; cdr3_aa: CASTSRGAETQYF
d_call: NA; j_call: TRBJ2-7; v_call: TRBV28; clone_size: few; cdr3_nt: TGTGCCAGCAGATCCGGGACGGACCTCTCCGAGCAGTACTTC; cdr3_aa: CASRSGTDLSEQYF
d_call: NA; j_call: TRBJ2-5; v_call: TRBV27; clone_size: NA; cdr3_nt: TGTGCCAGCACCTTTGGGGAGACCCAGTACTTC; cdr3_aa: CASTFGETQYF
d_call: TRBD2; j_call: TRBJ2-3; v_call: TRBV14; clone_size: few; cdr3_nt: TGTGCCAGCAGCCAGGGGAGCGGGGGAGTGAGCACAGATACGCAGTATTTT; cdr3_aa: CASSQGSGGVSTDTQYF
d_call: NA; j_call: TRBJ1-2; v_call: TRBV4-3; clone_size: NA; cdr3_nt: TGCGCCAGCAGCCAAGTAACGGTCGACGGGAACTATGGCTACACCTTC; cdr3_aa: CASSQVTVDGNYGYTF
d_call: NA; j_call: TRBJ1-1; v_call: TRBV27; clone_size: few; cdr3_nt: TGTGCCAGCAGCCCGACGGAGAACACTGAAGCTTTCTTT; cdr3_aa: CASSPTENTEAFF
d_call: NA; j_call: TRBJ1-3; v_call: TRBV29-1; clone_size: NA; cdr3_nt: TGCAGCGTTGCATCTGGAAACACCATATATTTT; cdr3_aa: CSVASGNTIYF
d_call: TRBD2; j_call: TRBJ2-7; v_call: TRBV19; clone_size: NA; cdr3_nt: TGTGCCAGTAGTATCTCGACTAGCGGGGGGGCTGAGCAGTACTTC; cdr3_aa: CASSISTSGGAEQYF
d_call: NA; j_call: TRBJ2-3; v_call: TRBV29-1; clone_size: few; cdr3_nt: TGCAGCGTCTTGGGCCAGCACGGAGCCACGCAGTATTTT; cdr3_aa: CSVLGQHGATQYF
d_call: TRBD1; j_call: TRBJ2-6; v_call: TRBV10-3; clone_size: NA; cdr3_nt: TGTGCCATCAGCCTTAGACAGGGGGACTCTGGGGCCAACGTCCTGACTTTC; cdr3_aa: CAISLRQGDSGANVLTF
d_call: NA; j_call: TRBJ2-7; v_call: TRBV5-1; clone_size: few; cdr3_nt: TGCGCCAGCAGCCTCGGCGGCGAGCAGTACTTC; cdr3_aa: CASSLGGEQYF
d_call: NA; j_call: TRBJ2-7; v_call: TRBV29-1; clone_size: few; cdr3_nt: TGCAGCGTTGAGGCAGGGACGGGCTACGAGCAGTACTTC; cdr3_aa: CSVEAGTGYEQYF
d_call: NA; j_call: TRBJ2-2; v_call: TRBV29-1; clone_size: NA; cdr3_nt: TGCAGCGTTGATGTCCACACCGGGGAGCTGTTTTTT; cdr3_aa: CSVDVHTGELFF
d_call: NA; j_call: TRBJ2-4; v_call: TRBV30; clone_size: NA; cdr3_nt: TGTGCCTGCCGAGGAGAGACCAAAAACATTCAGTACTTC; cdr3_aa: CACRGETKNIQYF
d_call: NA; j_call: TRBJ2-3; v_call: TRBV5-1; clone_size: NA; cdr3_nt: TGCGCCAGCAGCTTGGCCGAGATCACAGATACGCAGTATTTT; cdr3_aa: CASSLAEITDTQYF